This T cell receptor beta chain was obtained from a study of T cells in Graves' hyperthyroidism and ophthalmopathy. Study outcomes and limitations: In validation, the model predicted ophthalmopathy. These predictions came a median about 6 months before onset.

It was RNA transcripts that yielded the amplified TCR beta CDR3 regions. The HTBI primer set was used in a first-round RT-PCR of the TCR CDR3. MiXCR, applied by TCRdb to the multiplex PCR reads, yields one record per CDR3 protein. In the table there are around 580,000 distinct CDR3 sequences, roughly 46% of which are singletons. There are 14 residues in the CDR3. Germline CDR1 and CDR2: SGHNT and YYREEE (reference sequence). V lost 5 bases, J lost 2 bases, and 6 bases stayed unmatched. This clonotype was picked up many times. Its matching antigen is unknown. The study defined stable Graves' hyperthyroidism as no ophthalmopathy progression within 18 months. Clinical symptoms, serum thyroxine and TRAb, thyroid ultrasound and orbital computed tomography together formed the diagnostic basis.

The genes are TRBV5-4 and TRBJ2-7; 8 nucleotides align to TRBD1. The sequenced material came from peripheral blood or thyroid tissue (not recorded which). This clonotype was sampled from a woman aged 18-29 years with Graves' hyperthyroidism. CDR3 bases: TGTGCCAGCAGGGAACAGGGGGAACCCTACGAGCAGTACTTC. Its protein product is CASREQGEPYEQYF.